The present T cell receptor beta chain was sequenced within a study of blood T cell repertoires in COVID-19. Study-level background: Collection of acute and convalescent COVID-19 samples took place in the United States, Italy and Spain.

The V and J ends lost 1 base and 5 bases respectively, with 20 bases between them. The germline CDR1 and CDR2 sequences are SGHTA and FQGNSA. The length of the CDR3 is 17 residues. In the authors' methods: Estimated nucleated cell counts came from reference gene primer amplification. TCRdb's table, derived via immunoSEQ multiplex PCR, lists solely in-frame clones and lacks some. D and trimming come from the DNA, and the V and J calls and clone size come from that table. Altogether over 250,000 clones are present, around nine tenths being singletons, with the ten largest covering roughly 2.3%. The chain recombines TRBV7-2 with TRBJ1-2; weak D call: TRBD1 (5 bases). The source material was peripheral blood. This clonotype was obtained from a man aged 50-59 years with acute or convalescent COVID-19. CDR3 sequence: CASSLGSGQGGIYGYTF. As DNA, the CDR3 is TGTGCCAGCAGCTTAGGTTCTGGGCAGGGCGGGATATATGGCTACACCTTC.